This T cell receptor (beta chain) was retrieved from a study of CD8+CD57+ T cells in acquired aplastic anemia (dated by TCRdb to the late 2010s). Background for the entire study: On average, sorted CD4+ and CD8+ cells yielded around 3.5 ug of extracted DNA, with a range of about 0.17 to 27.4 ug. A CD8+CD57+ expansion meant a frequency higher than the mean frequency seen in healthy subjects.

Genomic DNA was used as template for profiling of TCR beta VDJ combinations and CDR3 sequences. An Illumina HiSeq 2000 was used for TCR repertoire sequencing. In the paper's pipeline: Repertoire assessment relied on Simpson's diversity index, CDR3 size and DJ length profiles, and TRBV/TRBJ rearrangement plots. Whichever DNA sequence was most abundant in the deep sequencing data was defined as the immunodominant clone. CDR3 amino acid sequences were screened for sharing across subjects and were compared with published repertoires and the VDJdb database. Through fastp at Q25 and MiXCR, TCRdb rebuilt clones from the public reads, retaining in-frame beta chains. Each record represents a unique CDR3 protein, reported with the most common genes and DNA among its rows. TCRdb's processing, not the authors', yielded these V and J calls. The sample contains around 180,000 distinct CDR3 sequences, roughly 50% of them found a single time. Of the sample, 10% to 15% falls within the top ten clones.

Paper-wide results and their limitations: CD8+ Simpson's diversity did not differ significantly between patients and healthy controls (P=0.060). Some 31 CD8+ CDR3 sequences were shared between patients and controls but appeared highly expressed in patients and within their immunodominant clones.

Flow cytometry had shown CD8+CD57+ cell expansion in the patients selected for sequencing. Every patient had severe acquired aplastic anemia, diagnosed using the International Study of Aplastic Anemia and Agranulocytosis and Camitta criteria. Patients had received no therapy at the time of blood sampling. The study deep-sequenced TCR repertoires of sorted CD4+ and CD8+ blood T cells from severe aplastic anemia patients and healthy subjects. Patients were enrolled in the USA under clinicaltrials.gov protocols 00001620, 01623167, 00001397, 00071045, 00081523 and 00961064. Ficoll-Paque density gradient centrifugation was used to isolate peripheral blood mononuclear cells. Before DNA extraction, CD4+ and CD8+ T cells were sorted with FACS or magnetic beads. Ten or more counts support this clonotype. The antigen this receptor binds is unknown. Qualities for individual bases were not recorded, and no much larger clone is one base off.

Between the V and J ends, shortened by 8 bases and 2 bases respectively, the junction contains 15 bases. The germline V gene (reference sequence) provides CDR1 DFQATT and CDR2 SNEGSKA. From the cysteine through the phenylalanine, the CDR3 covers 13 amino acids. Just CDR3 DNA is preserved here, 39 bases in frame from base 1. The source is a human donor with aplastic anemia. The rearrangement joined TRBV20-1 to TRBJ2-5; matching of 6 bases hints at TRBD2 as the D gene. The specimen was sorted CD4+, CD8+, or CD8+CD57+ T cells (not recorded which) from PBMCs. CDR3 protein: CSSGGIGQETQYF. The sequenced DNA: TGCAGTTCTGGGGGGATAGGTCAAGAGACCCAGTACTTC.